This T cell receptor (beta chain) was observed in a study of breast tumors, draining lymph nodes, adjacent tissues. Study results and caveats: Findings are consistent with lymph node origin and intratumoral expansion of most tumor T cells. Luminal-like breast cancer showed significantly greater tumor-nontumor repertoire similarity than basal-like breast cancer did. Tumors had less TCR diversity than lymph nodes, more than nontumor tissue. Tumor T cell lymph node origin was a supported hypothesis, not proven.

Each CDR3 protein gets one entry after TCRdb re-called the multiplex PCR reads with MiXCR. The sample lists around 110,000 distinct CDR3 sequences, around 30% seen once, with around 6% in the top ten. Axillary draining lymph nodes of breast cancer patients supplied the node samples. There are many counts of this clonotype. Its matching antigen is unknown. This CDR3 contains 15 residues. Germline V gene data show CDR1 as LGHDT and CDR2 as YNNKEL (reference sequence). Trimming removed 1 base from V and 4 bases from J, with 12 bases in between. The receptor was derived from a female donor with breast cancer. Some clones in this sample may be carry-over from other donors' samples. The specimen was axillary lymph node tissue. The V call is TRBV3-1, the J call TRBJ2-3, with D perhaps TRBD2 (6 bases). This chain's CDR3 is CASSQASAGSDTQYF. CDR3 sequence (DNA): TGTGCCAGCAGCCAAGCAAGTGCGGGGTCAGATACGCAGTATTTT.